The rows below give T cell receptor beta chains drawn from one sample of a study of blood T cells in healthy people across ages. TCRdb reprocessed the 5' RACE reads with MiXCR, giving one entry per CDR3 protein. The sample contains about 1.5 million distinct CDR3 sequences, about 45% of which appear only once. Sequencing used blood. The receptors derive from a woman aged 18 to 35 in good health. Each CDR3 is given with its conserved first and last residue. Each record gives: D gene, clone size, V gene, J gene, CDR3 DNA, CDR3 protein. The D gene is left open where the match is weak. Size is omitted from some rows. Given values are once, few, many or a class for expanded clones.

.	few	TRBV9	TRBJ2-7	TGTGCCAGCAGCGTAGGGGGTGGCAACCACTACGAGCAGTACTTC	CASSVGGGNHYEQYF
TRBD1	.	TRBV28	TRBJ2-1	TGTGCCAGCAGTCCGAGACAGGGCCGCCGTCTTAGGGCGGGGCAGTTCTTC	CASSPRQGRRLRAGQFF
.	.	TRBV6-2/TRBV6-3	TRBJ1-2	TGTGCCGGCAGAGAGGACAGAGCTAACTATGGCTACACCTTC	CAGREDRANYGYTF
.	few	TRBV27	TRBJ1-1	TGTGCCAGCAGTTTAGCGAACAGGGCGAACACTGAAGCTTTCTTT	CASSLANRANTEAFF
.	many	TRBV5-5	TRBJ2-3	TGTGCCAGCAGCTTGGCCGGGGCTTATACGCAGTATTTT	CASSLAGAYTQYF
TRBD2	.	TRBV28	TRBJ2-1	TGTGCCAGCACCCTTACGGGGGGGTCTGCCTACAATGAGCAGTTCTTC	CASTLTGGSAYNEQFF
TRBD1	.	TRBV10-3	TRBJ1-2	TGTGCCATCAGTGAGTCTAGGGACAGGAACTATGGCTACACCTTC	CAISESRDRNYGYTF
TRBD2	.	TRBV9	TRBJ2-1	TGTGCCAGCAGCCCTCCCCGGGGACTAGCCTACAATGAGCAGTTCTTC	CASSPPRGLAYNEQFF
.	.	TRBV14	TRBJ2-7	TGTGCCAGCAGCCCAGGAGGGGTGGTCGAGCAGTACTTC	CASSPGGVVEQYF
.	.	TRBV5-1	TRBJ2-4	TGCGCCAGCAGCTCCGACTCCCGGTTGGACAAAAACATTCAGTACTTC	CASSSDSRLDKNIQYF
.	.	TRBV10-2	TRBJ1-2	TGCGCCAGCAGTGAGCTAGGTCCCCCCGCGGGCTATGGCTACACCTTC	CASSELGPPAGYGYTF
TRBD2	.	TRBV7-2	TRBJ2-5	TGTGCCAGCAGCGCGTTGACTAGCGGGAAGCAGTACTTC	CASSALTSGKQYF
.	.	TRBV3-1	TRBJ2-5	TGTGCCAGCAGCCGGAGTAGGAAAGGGGGAAAAACGGAGCAGTACTTC	CASSRSRKGGKTEQYF
.	.	TRBV19	TRBJ2-3	TGTGCCAGTAGTATGACAAGCCTTGGCACAGATACGCAGTATTTT	CASSMTSLGTDTQYF
.	.	TRBV7-9	TRBJ2-7	TGTGCCAGCAGCGTAATAGGAGGGGACGAGCAGTACTTC	CASSVIGGDEQYF
.	.	TRBV7-6	TRBJ2-1	TGTGCCAGCAGCTCGACCGTGAGCTTCTACAATGAGCAGTTCTTC	CASSSTVSFYNEQFF
.	.	TRBV6-5	TRBJ1-2	TGTGCCAGCAGTCCCAACAGGGCTTGGGACGGAGGCTACACCTTC	CASSPNRAWDGGYTF
.	.	TRBV6-5	TRBJ2-1	TGTGCCAGCACTAAACCCCTAGGCGGTGAGCAGTTCTTC	CASTKPLGGEQFF
.	.	TRBV27	TRBJ2-7	TGTGCCAGCAGTTTCGGGGGAGGCTACTACGAGCAGTACTTC	CASSFGGGYYEQYF
.	once	TRBV6-2/TRBV6-3	TRBJ2-2	TGTGCCAGCAATCTAGGGGAAACCGGGGAGCTGTTTTTT	CASNLGETGELFF
TRBD2	few	TRBV6-2/TRBV6-3	TRBJ2-7	TGTGCCAGCAGTTACGGGCTAGCGGGAGTTTACGAGCAGTACTTC	CASSYGLAGVYEQYF
TRBD1	few	TRBV25-1	TRBJ2-5	TGTGCCAGCAGTGAATTTCAGGGGGACCAAGAGACCCAGTACTTC	CASSEFQGDQETQYF
.	.	TRBV18	TRBJ2-7	TGTGCCAGCTCACCAAAAGCCGGTCTCTCCTACAATGAGCAGTACTTC	CASSPKAGLSYNEQYF
TRBD2	few	TRBV10-3	TRBJ2-2	TGTGCCACCCTAGCGGGAGTTACTACCGGGGAGCTGTTTTTT	CATLAGVTTGELFF
.	.	TRBV7-2	TRBJ1-1	TGTGCCAGCAGCTTGGGGACAAGTAGAAACACTGAAGCTTTCTTT	CASSLGTSRNTEAFF
TRBD2	.	TRBV4-3	TRBJ2-1	TGCGCCAGCAGCCAAGCTGCGACTAGCGGGGGGGCTGAGCAGTTCTTC	CASSQAATSGGAEQFF
.	.	TRBV25-1	TRBJ2-1	TGTGCCAGCAGTGAGGGGGGCGGCGAGCGTTCCTACAATGAGCAGTTCTTC	CASSEGGGERSYNEQFF
.	few	TRBV25-1	TRBJ1-4	TGTGCCAGCAGTGAAAGTACGGGCGGGGATGAAAAACTGTTTTTT	CASSESTGGDEKLFF
TRBD1	.	TRBV7-3	TRBJ2-3	TGTGCCAGCAGTTCTTTGGACAGGGCACCAGATACGCAGTATTTT	CASSSLDRAPDTQYF
TRBD1	.	TRBV6-6	TRBJ2-7	TGTGCCAGCAGTTACTCGGGGACAGCAACCTACGAGCAGTACTTC	CASSYSGTATYEQYF
.	few	TRBV6-1	TRBJ1-6	TGTGCCAGCAGTGGCCCAAGGTTCATGCCGGTCGATTCACCCCTCCACTTT	CASSGPRFMPVDSPLHF
.	.	TRBV5-5	TRBJ1-2	TGTGCCAGCAGCAGCGAGAACTTCGTTAACTATGGCTACACCTTC	CASSSENFVNYGYTF
.	.	TRBV2	TRBJ1-1	TGTGCCAGCACCCCGGAAAACACTGAAGCTTTCTTT	CASTPENTEAFF
.	.	TRBV20-1	TRBJ2-1	TGCAGTGCTAGAGATGTCCGACTGGGCTCCTACAATGAGCAGTTCTTC	CSARDVRLGSYNEQFF
.	.	TRBV6-2/TRBV6-3	TRBJ2-5	TGTGCCAGCAGTAGATGGGACTGGCCCCAAGAGACCCAGTACTTC	CASSRWDWPQETQYF
.	.	TRBV5-1	TRBJ1-5	TGCGCCAGCAGCTCCCGCGGTGGGGGAGGGGAACCCCAGCATTTT	CASSSRGGGGEPQHF
TRBD2	.	TRBV28	TRBJ2-1	TGTGCCAGCAGTTTAAGCGTAGCGGGAGGTCATCCGTTCTTC	CASSLSVAGGHPFF
.	.	TRBV20-1	TRBJ2-5	TGCAGTGCTAAAGGCGGTGAGGGGTTTGATGAGCAGTACTTC	CSAKGGEGFDEQYF
TRBD1	.	TRBV24-1	TRBJ2-3	TGTGCCACCAGTGACCACCGGGACAGAAGCACAGATACGCAGTATTTT	CATSDHRDRSTDTQYF
TRBD2	few	TRBV20-1	TRBJ2-7	TGCAGTGCTAGAGATAGGTCTAGCGGGGGGCGGTACGAGCAGTACTTC	CSARDRSSGGRYEQYF
TRBD1	.	TRBV12-3/TRBV12-4	TRBJ2-1	TGTGCCAGCAGTTCGGGACAGTACGATGAGCAGTTCTTC	CASSSGQYDEQFF
.	few	TRBV7-2	TRBJ2-1	TGTGCCAGCAGCTGGGCGGGGATAACGTTCAGATCCTACAATGAGCAGTTCTTC	CASSWAGITFRSYNEQFF
.	few	TRBV6-2/TRBV6-3	TRBJ1-5	TGTGCCAGCAGTTACTCGTCTGGGGGCTATAGCAATCAGCCCCAGCATTTT	CASSYSSGGYSNQPQHF
.	once	TRBV20-1	TRBJ1-1	TGCAGTGCTATTGTACGAATGAACACTGAAGCTTTCTTT	CSAIVRMNTEAFF
TRBD1	.	TRBV7-9	TRBJ1-2	TGTGCCAGCAGCCCCGTAGGGGGCACCTATGGCTACACCTTC	CASSPVGGTYGYTF
.	few	TRBV2	TRBJ1-2	TGTGCCAGCAGGAGGGATGGGGGGCGCGGCTACACCTTC	CASRRDGGRGYTF
.	.	TRBV4-3	TRBJ2-7	TGCGCCAGCAGCCAAGAAGGGGGATACTCCTACGAGCAGTACTTC	CASSQEGGYSYEQYF
.	.	TRBV3-1	TRBJ2-7	TGTGTCAGCAGCCAAGGTCGACTAGACTACGAGCAGTACTTC	CVSSQGRLDYEQYF